Presented here are 30 T cell receptor beta chains from one specimen sequenced in a study of CD8+ T cells in alopecia areata. Treatment noted: oral pan-JAK inhibitor, 5-10 mg twice daily. Extraction of RNA preceded its reverse transcription into cDNA, which served as the sequencing template. Assay: immunoSEQ multiplex PCR; the TCRdb copy retains only in-frame clones and omits some. The table shows 150,000 or so clones, with about 54% occurring only once. The sequences come from CD4+ T cells sorted from blood, collected between weeks 55 and 65, from a patient treated with tofacitinib. Receptor source: a human donor with alopecia areata.

The chain uses TRBV5-1 and TRBJ2-3; D unresolved. Per the germline V gene, CDR1 is SGHRS and CDR2 is YFSETQ. The CDR3 has 13 residues. The V end lost 1 base, the J end lost 3 bases, and 6 bases lay between the germline ends. The CDR3, as DNA: TGCGCCAGCAGCTTGACCCCGACAGATACGCAGTATTTT. Encoded protein: CASSLTPTDTQYF.

The rearrangement links TRBV5-1 to TRBJ1-2, with TRBD1 matching 8 bases. Germline CDR1 SGHRS, CDR2 YFSETQ. This CDR3 comprises 14 residues. The ends lost 2 bases at V and 7 bases at J; junction bases unmatched: 7. CDR3 in DNA: TGCGCCAGCAGCTTAGGACAGGGTCCGGTTGGCTACACCTTC. Amino acids: CASSLGQGPVGYTF.

The chain has TRBV29-1 and TRBJ2-3; 7 bases map to TRBD1. This CDR3 has 18 amino acids. The V gene's germline CDR1 is SQVTM and CDR2 ANQGSEA. Trimming cost V 1 base and J 2 bases; bases outside gene matches: 15. The CDR3 region has the DNA TGCAGCGTTGAAGGCATCCGAACCTGGGACAGTAACACAGATACGCAGTATTTT. Its translation: CSVEGIRTWDSNTDTQYF.

V is TRBV7-3 and J is TRBJ1-1, with D unresolved. Germline V CDR1 and CDR2: SGHTA, FQGTGA. The CDR3 covers 16 residues. The V end was cut by 1 base, the J end by 1 base, with 13 bases between. The CDR3 is CASSLSGTLGNTEAFF. CDR3 nucleotides: TGTGCCAGCAGCTTAAGCGGAACCCTTGGGAACACTGAAGCTTTCTTT.

The CDR3 loop reads CASSSSAGPPVTGELFF. CDR3 nucleotides: TGCGCCAGCAGCAGCTCGGCGGGGCCGCCCGTGACCGGGGAGCTGTTTTTT. The chain combines TRBV5-1 with TRBJ2-2; TRBD2 is a possible D gene (6 bases). Trimming took off 4 bases at V and 5 bases at J, with 21 bases between the two ends. There are 17 residues in the CDR3. Germline V gene lookup returns CDR1 SGHRS and CDR2 YFSETQ.

The chain couples TRBV20-1 to TRBJ1-1, with TRBD1 as a possible D gene (5 bases). Germline lookup yields CDR1 DFQATT and CDR2 SNEGSKA (reference sequence). V lost 1 base and J lost 10, with 10 bases in between. The CDR3 loop spans 11 amino acids. CDR3 amino acids: CSARVGGGAFF. DNA for the CDR3: TGCAGTGCTAGAGTTGGGGGGGGAGCTTTCTTT.

V gene TRBV7-2 combines with J gene TRBJ1-2, with D perhaps matching TRBD1 (5 bases). The CDR3 extends over 14 amino acids. Germline values: CDR1 SGHTA, CDR2 FQGNSA. Trimming took 4 bases from V and 8 from J, leaving 17 bases between them. CDR3 residues: CASSSTLAGRGYTF. In nucleotides, the CDR3 is TGTGCCAGCAGCTCGACTTTGGCAGGGCGCGGCTACACCTTC.

The rearrangement joins TRBV2 to TRBJ2-7; 8 bases agree with TRBD1. V trimming: 5 bases; J trimming: 4 bases; junction bases outside the gene matches: 4. Germline V lookup: CDR1 SNHLY, CDR2 FYNNEI. The CDR3 has 13 amino acids. The CDR3 nucleotides are TGTGCCAGCAGTTCAGGGGGCGGATACGAGCAGTACTTC. Amino acid sequence: CASSSGGGYEQYF.

The chain recombines TRBV29-1 with TRBJ2-5; 8 bases map to TRBD1. The CDR3 has 14 residues. Per germline, CDR1 SQVTM and CDR2 ANQGSEA. Trimming cost V 4 bases and J 4 bases; bases outside gene matches: 8. The CDR3 sequence: CSVAGNRGTETQYF. In DNA form, the CDR3 reads TGCAGCGTTGCGGGCAACAGGGGGACAGAGACCCAGTACTTC.

The chain employs TRBV9 and TRBJ2-5, with 9 bases aligning to TRBD1. The trim removed 3 bases at V and 6 bases at J, leaving 6 bases unmatched. The V gene's germline CDR1 is SGDLS and CDR2 YYNGEE. The CDR3 runs to 14 residues. The CDR3 nucleotides read TGTGCCAGCAGCGCCGGACAGGGGCGGCAGACCCAGTACTTC. Its protein product is CASSAGQGRQTQYF.

The chain uses TRBV18 and TRBJ1-1; no firm D call. Deletions cut 1 base from V and 1 base from J, with 13 bases between. From germline, CDR1 is KGHSH and CDR2 LQKENI. There are 16 residues in the CDR3. The CDR3 here is CASSPRKGQKNTEAFF. CDR3 coding DNA: TGTGCCAGCTCACCACGAAAGGGCCAGAAGAACACTGAAGCTTTCTTT.

The rearrangement uses TRBV30 and TRBJ2-2; no firm D call. There are 14 residues in the CDR3. V was clipped by 0 bases and J by 4 bases, with 9 bases between them. Germline V CDR1 and CDR2: GTSNPN, SVGIG (reference sequence). Written as DNA, the CDR3 is TGTGCCTGGAGTGTAGTAGGTGTCACCGGGGAGCTGTTTTTT. It is translated as CAWSVVGVTGELFF.

This chain joins TRBV19 and TRBJ1-1; tentative D call: TRBD1 (5 bases). Germline CDR1 and CDR2: LNHDA and SQIVND (reference sequence). The CDR3 runs to 14 residues. Between the trimmed V and J ends, which lost 9 bases and 0 bases, there was a span of 14 bases. In DNA form, the CDR3 reads TGTGCCAGCCGACCGACAGTTATGAACACTGAAGCTTTCTTT. Translating it yields CASRPTVMNTEAFF.

In DNA form, the CDR3 reads TGCAGCGTTAAGCGGACAGCTGAAGCTTTCTTT. Translated, it gives CSVKRTAEAFF. This rearrangement joins TRBV29-1 to TRBJ1-1, with TRBD1 as a possible D gene (6 bases). Germline CDR1 and CDR2: SQVTM and ANQGSEA. The ends were cut back, 5 bases at V and 6 bases at J, with 10 bases in the middle. There are 11 residues in the CDR3.

CDR3 in DNA: TGTGCCAGCAGCTTAGCAGCCTTTGGTGAAAAACTGTTTTTT. Amino acid sequence: CASSLAAFGEKLFF. The chain couples TRBV7-2 to TRBJ1-4; D ambiguous. Deletions cut 0 bases from V and 7 bases from J, with 9 bases between. The CDR3 consists of 14 residues. From germline, CDR1 is SGHTA and CDR2 FQGNSA.

The CDR3 DNA follows: TGCGCCAGCAGCCAAGATCTTCAGGGGGTGGGCTCACCCCTCCACTTT. Translating it yields CASSQDLQGVGSPLHF. This rearrangement joins TRBV4-1 to TRBJ1-6; 7 bases fit TRBD1. Germline assignment: CDR1 MGHRA and CDR2 YSYEKL. The V segment lost 0 bases and the J segment 10 bases; nucleotides outside the gene matches: 9. This CDR3 is 16 amino acids long.

This sequence joins TRBV30 and TRBJ1-4, with D possibly matching TRBD1 (6 bases). Germline CDR1 and CDR2: GTSNPN and SVGIG (reference sequence). The CDR3 covers 14 residues. Trimming stripped 0 bases from V and 8 bases from J, with 13 bases between. CDR3 in DNA: TGTGCCTGGAGTGTCTACAGGGCCGGAGAAAAACTGTTTTTT. Translation: CAWSVYRAGEKLFF.

This rearrangement joins TRBV15 to TRBJ2-7; 8 bases fit TRBD1. The V and J ends lost 0 bases and 0 bases, in that order; junction bases with no gene match: 4. Per the germline V gene, CDR1 is LNHNV and CDR2 is YYDKDF (reference sequence). This CDR3 region has 16 residues. The CDR3 region has the DNA TGTGCCACCAGCAGAGATGGGGACAGGAGCTCCTACGAGCAGTACTTC. This codes for CATSRDGDRSSYEQYF.

The chain employs TRBV30 and TRBJ1-2; 7 nucleotides line up with TRBD1. Germline CDR1 is GTSNPN and CDR2 is SVGIG (reference sequence). V dropped 2 bases and J dropped 4; count of bases not matched to a gene: 1. The CDR3 contains 12 residues. CDR3 DNA: TGTGCCTGGAGTCCAGGGGGCTATGGCTACACCTTC. It translates to CAWSPGGYGYTF.

The chain carries TRBV5-1 and TRBJ2-5; D might be TRBD2 (6 bases). The CDR3 runs 16 residues. Per the germline V gene, CDR1 is SGHRS and CDR2 is YFSETQ. Trimming stripped 0 bases from V and 2 bases from J, with 14 bases between. The CDR3 DNA is TGCGCCAGCAGCTTGGGGGTGGTAGGGACTCAAGAGACCCAGTACTTC. This translates into CASSLGVVGTQETQYF.

The CDR3 sequence: CASSPTGQGYVRYF. The CDR3 coding sequence is TGTGCCAGCTCACCCACGGGACAGGGGTACGTGAGGTACTTC. The chain recombines TRBV18 with TRBJ2-7, with 10 nucleotides matching TRBD1. CDR1 and CDR2 (germline): KGHSH, LQKENI. The CDR3 runs 14 residues. Trimming at V came to 3 bases and at J to 12 bases, leaving 11 bases not matched to a gene.

This clone was recorded only once. The chain recombines TRBV30 with TRBJ2-1, with unresolved D. Trimming took off 0 bases at V and 3 bases at J, with 9 bases between the two ends. The CDR3 spans 14 residues. Germline V CDR1 and CDR2: GTSNPN, SVGIG (reference sequence). The CDR3 reads CAWSVFKGYNEQFF. The CDR3 DNA reads TGTGCCTGGAGTGTGTTCAAGGGCTACAATGAGCAGTTCTTC.

This clone appeared once. The chain couples TRBV4-1 to TRBJ2-1, with a weak D call TRBD2 (6 bases). CDR1 MGHRA and CDR2 YSYEKL come from the germline V gene. The CDR3 sequence is 17 residues long. V lost 2 bases to trimming and J lost 6 bases, with 20 bases between them. CDR3 sequence: CASSQPRRGSSGNEQFF. The CDR3 region has the DNA TGCGCCAGCAGCCAACCTCGACGGGGGTCCTCGGGCAATGAGCAGTTCTTC.

The chain carries TRBV6-5 and TRBJ1-5; no reliable D call. CDR3 length equals 15 residues. In germline, CDR1 is MNHEY, CDR2 SVGAGI. The germline V and J ends were trimmed by 6 bases and 0 bases, with 12 bases remaining between them. The CDR3 loop is CASRDGGNSNQPQHF. The CDR3 bases are TGTGCCAGCAGAGACGGTGGGAATAGCAATCAGCCCCAGCATTTT.

This clone turned up a few times. Other nucleotide sequences in the sample specify the same CDR3. The chain recombines TRBV29-1 with TRBJ1-3; no firm D call. V was pared by 6 bases and J by 0 bases, with 3 bases between. Per germline, CDR1 SQVTM and CDR2 ANQGSEA. The CDR3 spans 11 residues. CDR3 in DNA: TGCAGCGTGCGCTCTGGAAACACCATATATTTT. Translating it yields CSVRSGNTIYF. The whole variable domain, remainder taken from reference TRBV29-1 and TRBJ1-3, is SAVISQKPSRDICQRGTSLTIQCQVDSQVTMMFWYRQQPGQSLTLIATANQGSEATYESGFVIDKFPISRPNLTFSTLTVSNMSPEDSSIYLCSVRSGNTIYFGEGSWLTVV.

The V call is TRBV9, the J call TRBJ2-5; tentatively, D is TRBD1 or TRBD2 (5 bases each). The CDR3 is 15 amino acids. The ends were cut back, 3 bases at V and 5 bases at J, with 17 bases in the middle. Germline V gene lookup returns CDR1 SGDLS and CDR2 YYNGEE. The DNA for the CDR3 is TGTGCCAGCAGCGCGGACAATCCGCCGGGGGAGACCCAGTACTTC. Residues: CASSADNPPGETQYF. Variable domain in full (rest from reference TRBV9 and TRBJ2-5): DSGVTQTPKHLITATGQRVTLRCSPRSGDLSVYWYQQSLDQGLQFLIQYYNGEERAKGNILERFSAQQFPDLHSELNLSSLELGDSALYFCASSADNPPGETQYFGPGTRLLVL.

The rearrangement links TRBV19 to TRBJ1-5; TRBD1 is a possible D gene (6 bases). CDR3 size: 14 residues. Germline V CDR1 and CDR2: LNHDA, SQIVND (reference sequence). V was trimmed by 8 bases and J by 6 bases, leaving 17 bases between them. The CDR3: CASGGRRVGQPQHF. The DNA for the CDR3 is TGTGCCAGTGGGGGGCGGAGGGTAGGTCAGCCCCAGCATTTT. Based on the CDR3 plus reference TRBV19 and TRBJ1-5, the full variable domain is DGGITQSPKYLFRKEGQNVTLSCEQNLNHDAMYWYRQDPGQGLRLIYYSQIVNDFQKGDIAEGYSVSREKKESFPLTVTSAQKNPTAFYLCASGGRRVGQPQHFGDGTRLSIL.

This clone was observed a handful of times. The chain carries TRBV18 and TRBJ1-2; D is uncertain. This CDR3 is built from 12 residues. V lost 6 bases and J lost 2, with 7 bases in between. Germline V gene lookup returns CDR1 KGHSH and CDR2 LQKENI. CDR3 coding DNA: TGTGCCAGCTCCCAGGAGAACTATGGCTACACCTTC. Protein product: CASSQENYGYTF. The full variable domain, with the rest looked up from reference TRBV18 and TRBJ1-2, is NAGVMQNPRHLVRRRGQEARLRCSPMKGHSHVYWYRQLPEEGLKFMVYLQKENIIDESGMPKERFSAEFPKEGPSILRIQQVVRGDSAAYFCASSQENYGYTFGSGTRLTVV.

The chain has TRBV4-1 and TRBJ1-2, with unresolved D. V lost 0 bases to trimming and J lost 8 bases, with 7 bases between them. In germline, CDR1 is MGHRA, CDR2 YSYEKL. The CDR3 runs to 12 residues. Here the CDR3 DNA reads TGCGCCAGCAGCCAAGAGATGGAGGGCTACACCTTC. Residues: CASSQEMEGYTF.

V is TRBV5-1 and J is TRBJ1-1, with 7 bases that match TRBD1. The CDR3 is made up of 14 amino acids. Per germline, CDR1 SGHRS and CDR2 YFSETQ. V shed 3 bases, J shed 0 bases, and the junction held 2 bases outside the gene matches. The DNA for the CDR3 is TGCGCCAGCAGCTGGGACAGCTTGAACACTGAAGCTTTCTTT. Residues: CASSWDSLNTEAFF.